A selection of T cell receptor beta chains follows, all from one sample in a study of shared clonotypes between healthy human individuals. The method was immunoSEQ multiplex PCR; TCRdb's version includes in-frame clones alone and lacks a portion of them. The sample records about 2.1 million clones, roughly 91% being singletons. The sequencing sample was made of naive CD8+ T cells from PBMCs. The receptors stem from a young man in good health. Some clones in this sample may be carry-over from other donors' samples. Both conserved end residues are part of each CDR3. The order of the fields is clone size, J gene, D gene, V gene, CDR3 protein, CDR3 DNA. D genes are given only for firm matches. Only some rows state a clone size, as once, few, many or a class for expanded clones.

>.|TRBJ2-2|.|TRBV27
CASSLKGPGELFF
TGTGCCAGCAGTCTAAAGGGGCCCGGGGAGCTGTTTTTT
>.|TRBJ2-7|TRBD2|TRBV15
CATSMGLADSYEQYF
TGTGCCACCAGCATGGGACTAGCCGACTCCTACGAGCAGTACTTC
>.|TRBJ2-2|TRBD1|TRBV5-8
CASSVQGVDDAGELFF
TGTGCCAGCAGCGTACAGGGGGTGGATGATGCCGGGGAGCTGTTTTTT
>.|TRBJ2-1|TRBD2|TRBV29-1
CSVGASGRVGNEQFF
TGCAGCGTTGGGGCCAGCGGGAGGGTCGGCAATGAGCAGTTCTTC
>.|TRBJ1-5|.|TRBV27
CASSLTASNQPQHF
TGTGCCAGCAGTTTGACAGCTAGCAATCAGCCCCAGCATTTT
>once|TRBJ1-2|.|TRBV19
CASSSFVAKEGYTF
TGTGCCAGTAGTAGCTTTGTCGCCAAGGAGGGCTACACCTTC
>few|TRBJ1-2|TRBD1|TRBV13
CASSLKDRDGYTF
TGTGCCAGCAGCTTAAAGGACAGGGACGGCTACACCTTC
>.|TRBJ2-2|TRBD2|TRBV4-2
CASSHVWREGPNTGELFF
TGTGCCAGCAGCCATGTTTGGCGGGAGGGCCCGAACACCGGGGAGCTGTTTTTT
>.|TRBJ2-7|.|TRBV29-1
CSVEGGIPYEQYF
TGCAGCGTTGAAGGCGGGATCCCCTACGAGCAGTACTTC
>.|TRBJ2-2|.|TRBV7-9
CASSLALGETNTGELFF
TGTGCCAGCAGCTTAGCTCTTGGGGAGACCAACACCGGGGAGCTGTTTTTT
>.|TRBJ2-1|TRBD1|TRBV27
CASSYDGTGVNEQFF
TGTGCCAGCAGTTACGACGGGACAGGGGTCAATGAGCAGTTCTTC
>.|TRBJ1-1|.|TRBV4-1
CASSPPQGNTEAFF
TGCGCCAGCAGCCCCCCTCAGGGAAACACTGAAGCTTTCTTT
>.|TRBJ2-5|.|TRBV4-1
CASSQGPARYQETQYF
TGCGCCAGCAGCCAAGGGCCAGCCAGGTACCAAGAGACCCAGTACTTC
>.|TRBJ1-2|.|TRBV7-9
CASSSLSGSYTF
TGTGCCAGCAGCTCACTCAGTGGTTCGTACACCTTC
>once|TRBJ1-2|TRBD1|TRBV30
CAWSGTQQGASHPWPYGYTF
TGTGCCTGGAGTGGAACCCAACAGGGGGCCTCGCACCCGTGGCCCTATGGCTACACCTTC
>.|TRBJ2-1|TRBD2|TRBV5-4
CASSSLAGGYNEQFF
TGTGCCAGCAGCTCCCTAGCGGGAGGCTACAATGAGCAGTTCTTC
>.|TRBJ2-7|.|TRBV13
CASSHHSDYEQYF
TGTGCCAGCAGCCACCACAGCGACTACGAGCAGTACTTC
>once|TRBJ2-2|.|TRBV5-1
CASSFYRLFTGELFF
TGCGCCAGCAGCTTCTACAGGTTGTTCACCGGGGAGCTGTTTTTT
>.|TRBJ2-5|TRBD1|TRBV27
CASSSRHRGDETQYF
TGTGCCAGCAGTTCCCGTCACAGGGGCGACGAGACCCAGTACTTC
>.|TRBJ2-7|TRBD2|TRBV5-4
CASSISGRQSYEQYF
TGTGCCAGCAGCATTAGCGGGAGGCAATCCTACGAGCAGTACTTC
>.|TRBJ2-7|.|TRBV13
CASSLGIGLEQYF
TGTGCCAGCAGCTTAGGGATAGGCCTCGAGCAGTACTTC
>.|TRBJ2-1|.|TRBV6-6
CASSYSYTPQAGEQFF
TGTGCCAGCAGTTACTCCTATACCCCGCAGGCCGGTGAGCAGTTCTTC
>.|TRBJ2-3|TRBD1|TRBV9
CASSIPRTGDITDTQYF
TGTGCCAGCAGCATACCCCGGACAGGGGACATCACAGATACGCAGTATTTT
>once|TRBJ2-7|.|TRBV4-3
CASSHPPSATIAEQYF
TGCGCCAGCAGCCATCCTCCTAGCGCGACAATCGCCGAGCAGTACTTC
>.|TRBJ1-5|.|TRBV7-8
CASSFFPGGGNQPQHF
TGTGCCAGCAGCTTCTTTCCTGGGGGAGGGAATCAGCCCCAGCATTTT
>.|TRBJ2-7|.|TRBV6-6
CASNPDSTSYEQYF
TGTGCCAGCAACCCGGACAGTACCTCCTACGAGCAGTACTTC
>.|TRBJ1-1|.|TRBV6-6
CAITPPPDTEAFF
TGTGCCATCACACCTCCTCCGGACACTGAAGCTTTCTTT
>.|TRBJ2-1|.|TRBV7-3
CASSLMGSGVIDEQFF
TGTGCCAGCAGCTTAATGGGGTCGGGAGTAATCGATGAGCAGTTCTTC
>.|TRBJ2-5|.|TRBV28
CASSPRTAQETQYF
TGTGCCAGCAGTCCACGGACAGCCCAAGAGACCCAGTACTTC
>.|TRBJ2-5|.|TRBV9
CASSPSRGAWRSQETQYF
TGTGCCAGCAGCCCCAGCAGAGGGGCATGGAGAAGCCAAGAGACCCAGTACTTC
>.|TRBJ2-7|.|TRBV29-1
CSVGDLGPYEQYF
TGCAGCGTTGGGGACTTGGGCCCCTACGAGCAGTACTTC
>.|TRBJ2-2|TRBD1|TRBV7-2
CASSPRQGLAAGELFF
TGTGCCAGCAGCCCCAGACAGGGATTGGCCGCCGGGGAGCTGTTTTTT
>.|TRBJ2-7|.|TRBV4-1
CASSQENQMYYEQYF
TGCGCCAGCAGCCAAGAGAACCAAATGTACTACGAGCAGTACTTC
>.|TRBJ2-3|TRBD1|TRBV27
CASSLTTGGTDTQYF
TGTGCCAGCAGTTTAACAACAGGGGGCACAGATACGCAGTATTTT
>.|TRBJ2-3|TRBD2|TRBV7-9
CASSYTRGTSGSQDTQYF
TGTGCCAGCAGCTATACAAGAGGGACTAGCGGGAGTCAAGATACGCAGTATTTT
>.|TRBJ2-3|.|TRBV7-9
CASSSGISDTQYF
TGTGCCAGCAGCTCTGGGATCTCAGATACGCAGTATTTT
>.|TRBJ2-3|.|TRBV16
CASSTARTADTQYF
TGTGCCAGCAGTACAGCGAGGACCGCAGATACGCAGTATTTT